These T cell receptor beta chains were read from a single sample in a study of blood T cells in healthy people across ages. MiXCR was run by TCRdb on the 5' RACE reads, yielding one entry per CDR3 protein. This sample carries over 300,000 distinct CDR3 sequences, about 55% of them seen once, and the ten largest clones take under 65%. The specimen sequenced was blood. These receptors were taken from a man aged 55 to 70 in good health. The CDR3 runs from the conserved cysteine through the conserved F or W. A D gene is named only where the DNA matches it firmly. Where a row states a size, it is once, few, many or the class of an expanded clone; other rows omit it.

cdr3_aa	cdr3_nt	v_call	j_call	d_call	clone_size
CASSATSWDSGEQFF	TGTGCCAGCAGTGCCACCTCCTGGGACAGCGGGGAGCAGTTCTTC	TRBV6-5	TRBJ2-1	.	.
CASSPGTGSTDTQYF	TGTGCCAGCTCACCAGGAACAGGGAGCACAGATACGCAGTATTTT	TRBV6-1	TRBJ2-3	.	few
CSVEEGMGTDTQYF	TGCAGCGTTGAAGAGGGTATGGGCACAGATACGCAGTATTTT	TRBV29-1	TRBJ2-3	.	.
CASSTRTGRYEQYF	TGTGCCAGCAGCACCCGGACAGGGAGGTACGAGCAGTACTTC	TRBV7-2	TRBJ2-7	TRBD1	few
CASSHDLDGSSYNEQFF	TGCGCCAGCAGCCACGATTTGGACGGGAGCTCCTACAATGAGCAGTTCTTC	TRBV4-1	TRBJ2-1	.	.
CASSLGSSGRDTQYF	TGTGCCAGCAGCTTAGGGTCTAGCGGGAGAGATACGCAGTATTTT	TRBV7-2	TRBJ2-3	TRBD2	few
CSARVPGGEAGELFF	TGCAGTGCTAGAGTACCGGGGGGAGAGGCCGGGGAGCTGTTTTTT	TRBV20-1	TRBJ2-2	TRBD2	.
CASSLTSGGALPDTQYF	TGTGCCAGCAGCCTTACTAGCGGGGGGGCCTTGCCGGATACGCAGTATTTT	TRBV7-8	TRBJ2-3	TRBD2	.
CASSMTGVGQGYNEQFF	TGTGCCAGCAGCATGACAGGGGTCGGGCAGGGCTACAATGAGCAGTTCTTC	TRBV7-9	TRBJ2-1	TRBD1	.
CSARSRGVGTETQYF	TGCAGTGCTAGATCACGGGGGGTGGGGACGGAGACCCAGTACTTC	TRBV20-1	TRBJ2-5	TRBD2	.
CASSKGLDRYNEQFF	TGTGCCAGCAGTAAGGGACTAGATCGATACAATGAGCAGTTCTTC	TRBV6-6	TRBJ2-1	TRBD2	.
CASSTGGYEQYF	TGTGCCAGCTCGACAGGGGGCTACGAGCAGTACTTC	TRBV18	TRBJ2-7	TRBD1	few
CASSQGDGTRDIQYF	TGTGCCAGCAGCCAAGGAGACGGGACCCGTGACATTCAGTACTTC	TRBV3-1	TRBJ2-4	.	few
CASSQDWSPEGRDRPQHF	TGCGCCAGCAGCCAAGATTGGTCCCCCGAGGGGAGGGATCGGCCCCAGCATTTT	TRBV4-3	TRBJ1-5	.	.
CASGTGRQETQYF	TGTGCCAGCGGGACCGGGCGCCAAGAGACCCAGTACTTC	TRBV11-2	TRBJ2-5	.	.
CASSLGSGRSDTQYF	TGTGCCAGCAGCTTAGGTAGCGGGAGGTCAGATACGCAGTATTTT	TRBV7-2	TRBJ2-3	TRBD2	.
CASSRLAGGPLATDTQYF	TGTGCCAGCAGCCGTTTGGCGGGAGGGCCCCTAGCGACAGATACGCAGTATTTT	TRBV6-2/TRBV6-3	TRBJ2-3	TRBD2	.
CTSSFQETQYF	TGCACCAGCAGCTTCCAAGAGACCCAGTACTTC	TRBV5-1	TRBJ2-5	.	.
CASSPRAGGSGQGPETQYF	TGTGCCAGCAGCCCGAGGGCCGGTGGTTCCGGACAGGGGCCGGAGACCCAGTACTTC	TRBV7-6	TRBJ2-5	TRBD1	.
CSVGDSGYGYTF	TGCAGCGTGGGGGATTCTGGCTATGGCTACACCTTC	TRBV29-1	TRBJ1-2	.	.
CASSPRQGGQETQYF	TGTGCCAGCAGTCCGCGACAGGGAGGCCAAGAGACCCAGTACTTC	TRBV6-4	TRBJ2-5	.	.
CASSPSGYEQYF	TGTGCCAGCAGTCCGTCCGGCTACGAGCAGTACTTC	TRBV6-1	TRBJ2-7	.	few
CASSQGQYNYGYTF	TGCGCCAGCAGCCAAGGGCAGTACAACTATGGCTACACCTTC	TRBV4-3	TRBJ1-2	.	few
CATSRDRGQGARETQYF	TGTGCCACCAGCAGAGATCGAGGACAGGGGGCTCGGGAGACCCAGTACTTC	TRBV15	TRBJ2-5	TRBD1	.
CASRAADTQYF	TGTGCCAGCAGGGCCGCAGATACGCAGTATTTT	TRBV28	TRBJ2-3	.	few
CASSLGLAGARADTQYF	TGTGCCAGCAGCTTAGGCCTAGCGGGGGCCCGCGCAGATACGCAGTATTTT	TRBV11-2	TRBJ2-3	TRBD2	.
CASSYGITGIGGELFF	TGTGCCAGCAGTTACGGGATCACAGGGATCGGCGGGGAGCTGTTTTTT	TRBV6-5	TRBJ2-2	.	.
CASSIPLGGSGANVLTF	TGTGCCAGCAGCATACCCCTCGGCGGATCTGGGGCCAACGTCCTGACTTTC	TRBV7-6	TRBJ2-6	.	.
CASSYQGGGYTF	TGTGCCAGCAGTTATCAGGGTGGCGGCTACACCTTC	TRBV28	TRBJ1-2	.	.
CAWSVYRGADEQYF	TGTGCCTGGAGTGTTTACAGGGGTGCGGACGAGCAGTACTTC	TRBV30	TRBJ2-7	TRBD1	.
CASSHGQAGGYTF	TGTGCCAGCAGCCACGGACAGGCTGGGGGCTACACCTTC	TRBV3-1	TRBJ1-2	TRBD1	.
CAGRGASGETETQYF	TGCGCCGGCAGGGGTGCTAGCGGGGAGACAGAGACCCAGTACTTC	TRBV10-2	TRBJ2-5	TRBD2	.
CASSVAQDPYNEQFF	TGTGCCAGCAGCGTAGCACAGGACCCCTACAATGAGCAGTTCTTC	TRBV9	TRBJ2-1	.	many
CASSLVIGQGEQYF	TGTGCCAGCAGCTTAGTGATCGGACAGGGCGAGCAGTACTTC	TRBV7-2	TRBJ2-7	TRBD1	.
CASSQSDRPNTEAFF	TGTGCCAGCAGCCAATCTGACAGACCGAACACTGAAGCTTTCTTT	TRBV4-2	TRBJ1-1	.	medium-sized
CASSLVGVSSVEQFF	TGTGCCAGCAGCTTAGTCGGGGTCAGTTCCGTTGAGCAGTTCTTC	TRBV7-3	TRBJ2-1	.	.
CSVATRDRIDNEQFF	TGCAGCGTTGCAACTCGGGACAGGATCGACAATGAGCAGTTCTTC	TRBV29-1	TRBJ2-1	TRBD1	.
CATGQGIRDEQFF	TGTGCCACCGGACAGGGGATTCGGGATGAGCAGTTCTTC	TRBV6-5	TRBJ2-1	TRBD1	few
CSVDRGEETQYF	TGCAGCGTTGACAGGGGCGAAGAGACCCAGTACTTC	TRBV29-1	TRBJ2-5	.	.
CASSPRLAGGIAYEQYF	TGTGCCAGCAGCCCAAGACTAGCGGGGGGCATTGCCTACGAGCAGTACTTC	TRBV3-1	TRBJ2-7	TRBD2	.
CASSPTGLGEQYF	TGTGCCAGCAGTCCCACAGGGTTGGGGGAGCAGTACTTC	TRBV27	TRBJ2-7	.	.
CASSLALGAGADYGYTF	TGTGCCAGCAGCTTAGCGCTTGGGGCAGGGGCTGACTATGGCTACACCTTC	TRBV7-2	TRBJ1-2	.	.
CATSRAGDSGYNEQFF	TGTGCCACCAGCAGAGCCGGGGACAGTGGATACAATGAGCAGTTCTTC	TRBV15	TRBJ2-1	TRBD1	.
CASSGPGLPLSYEQYF	TGTGCCAGCAGTGGGCCGGGACTACCTTTGTCTTACGAGCAGTACTTC	TRBV6-1	TRBJ2-7	TRBD2	.
CASSLVGPHYNEQFF	TGCGCCAGCAGCTTGGTGGGACCTCACTACAATGAGCAGTTCTTC	TRBV5-1	TRBJ2-1	.	.
CASGATGEDGQYF	TGTGCCAGCGGTGCCACTGGCGAGGATGGGCAGTACTTC	TRBV27	TRBJ2-7	.	.
CASRATGGGGELFF	TGTGCCAGCAGGGCGACAGGGGGGGGCGGGGAGCTGTTTTTT	TRBV28	TRBJ2-2	TRBD1	.
CASSYSGQDNEQFF	TGTGCCAGCAGTTACTCTGGGCAGGACAATGAGCAGTTCTTC	TRBV6-2/TRBV6-3	TRBJ2-1	.	.
CAWKTGGYEQYF	TGTGCCTGGAAAACTGGGGGCTACGAGCAGTACTTC	TRBV30	TRBJ2-7	.	.